The sequence of this TCR beta chain was determined in a study of T cell responses to AZD1222 COVID-19 vaccine. Trimming took 0 bases from V and 2 from J, leaving 13 bases between them. The CDR3 loop spans 16 amino acids. CDR1 is LNHNV, CDR2 YYDKDF, per germline (reference sequence). Turning to this clone: The antigen is undetermined. Different DNA sequences within this sample yield the same CDR3.

Libraries were prepared by immunoSEQ multiplex PCR; TCRdb keeps only in-frame clonotypes and omits some of them. This table holds tens of thousands of clones, about 90% found once. Study-wide points: Only a handful of individuals given AZD1222 were seropositive at baseline. Females outnumbered males among donors, who were mostly white British; clonal diversity was possibly underestimated.

The chain carries TRBV15 and TRBJ1-1; D is possibly TRBD1 (5 bases). The sample was peripheral blood, taken on day 0 of MenACWY control vaccination. This sequence originates from an adult in good health. CDR3 sequence (DNA): TGTGCCACCAGCAGAGACGCAGGGACGGGTAACACTGAAGCTTTCTTT. The encoded protein is CATSRDAGTGNTEAFF. The full variable domain, in which reference TRBV15 and TRBJ1-1 provide the parts outside the CDR3, is DAMVIQNPRYQVTQFGKPVTLSCSQTLNHNVMYWYQQKSSQAPKLLFHYYDKDFNNEADTPDNFQSRRPNTSFCFLDIRSPGLGDTAMYLCATSRDAGTGNTEAFFGQGTRLTVV.